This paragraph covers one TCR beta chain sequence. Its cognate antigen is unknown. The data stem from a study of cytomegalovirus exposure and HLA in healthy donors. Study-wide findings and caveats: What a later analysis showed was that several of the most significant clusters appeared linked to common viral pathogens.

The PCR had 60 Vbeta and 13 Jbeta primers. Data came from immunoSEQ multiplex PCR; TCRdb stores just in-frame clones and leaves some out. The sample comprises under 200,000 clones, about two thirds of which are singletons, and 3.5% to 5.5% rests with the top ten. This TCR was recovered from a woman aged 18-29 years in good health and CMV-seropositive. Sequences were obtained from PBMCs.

DNA for the CDR3: TGCGCCAGCAGCCCCCCCATTTTTGAGATGTCCTACAATGAGCAGTTCTTC. This gives the protein CASSPPIFEMSYNEQFF. The rearrangement uses TRBV4-1 and TRBJ2-1; D is uncertain. CDR3 size: 17 residues. Germline V CDR1 and CDR2: MGHRA, YSYEKL. The germline V and J ends were trimmed by 4 bases and 1 base, with 17 bases remaining between them.